A single sample is the source of the 22 T cell receptor beta chains below, sequenced in a study of long-term antiretroviral therapy in people with HIV. The assay, immunoSEQ v3.0, was run at survey level. Only in-frame clones appear in the TCRdb table, and some are missing; sequencing was by immunoSEQ multiplex PCR. The data hold approximately 33,000 clones, with roughly 88% observed a single time. The specimen was unsorted PBMCs, collected 0.8 years before starting antiretroviral therapy. Receptors originate from a young man with HIV.

In nucleotides, the CDR3 is TGTGCCAGCAGTTTTTCCCCCCGGGCGGGAGGCTACGAGCAGTACTTC. Protein: CASSFSPRAGGYEQYF. The chain employs TRBV27 and TRBJ2-7, with 8 bases that match TRBD2. With 3 bases clipped from V and 3 bases from J, the junction kept 10 bases outside the gene matches. Germline V gives CDR1 MNHEY, CDR2 SMNVEV (reference sequence). The CDR3 has 16 residues.

The chain carries TRBV5-4 and TRBJ2-3, with TRBD2 as a possible D gene (5 bases). V gave up 3 bases and J gave up 0 bases, with 11 bases separating them. The CDR3 extends over 15 amino acids. CDR1 is SGHNT, CDR2 YYREEE, per germline (reference sequence). CDR3: CASSSAGISTDTQYF. In DNA form, the CDR3 reads TGTGCCAGCAGCTCCGCCGGGATTAGCACAGATACGCAGTATTTT.

The chain combines TRBV4-3 with TRBJ2-2; 8 nucleotides agree with TRBD2. CDR1 is LGHNA, CDR2 YSLEER, per germline. The V segment lost 0 bases and the J segment 5 bases; nucleotides outside the gene matches: 8. The length of the CDR3 is 17 residues. The CDR3 nucleotides are TGCGCCAGCAGCCAAGAAGGTAGCGGGGTAGGAACCGGGGAGCTGTTTTTT. This gives the protein CASSQEGSGVGTGELFF.

The J gene is TRBJ2-4, the V gene TRBV7-9; D is uncertain. The CDR3 runs to 16 residues. Trimming took off 6 bases at V and 1 base at J, with 16 bases between the two ends. CDR1 SEHNR and CDR2 FQNEAQ come from the germline V gene (reference sequence). This chain's CDR3 is CASSKSGVGAKNIQYF. In DNA form, the CDR3 reads TGTGCCAGCAGTAAAAGTGGGGTGGGGGCCAAAAACATTCAGTACTTC.

This chain joins TRBV19 and TRBJ1-1; D possibly corresponds to TRBD1 (5 bases). Per germline, CDR1 LNHDA and CDR2 SQIVND (reference sequence). The CDR3 spans 12 residues. Trimming removed 6 bases at V and 11 bases at J, with 16 bases between. CDR3 in DNA: TGTGCCAGTAGGCTCGGGGCGGGGATCGCTTTCTTT. Amino acids: CASRLGAGIAFF. Full variable domain (rest looked up from reference TRBV19 and TRBJ1-1): DGGITQSPKYLFRKEGQNVTLSCEQNLNHDAMYWYRQDPGQGLRLIYYSQIVNDFQKGDIAEGYSVSREKKESFPLTVTSAQKNPTAFYLCASRLGAGIAFFGQGTRLTVV.

The J gene is TRBJ1-1, the V gene TRBV30; D is unclear. CDR3 length: 15 residues. Trimming took 2 bases from V and 1 from J, leaving 14 bases between them. The germline V gene encodes CDR1 GTSNPN and CDR2 SVGIG (reference sequence). DNA for the CDR3: TGTGCCTGGAGTCGCCTTGGGGTGGGGAACACTGAAGCTTTCTTT. It specifies CAWSRLGVGNTEAFF.

The chain employs TRBV7-8 and TRBJ2-1, with TRBD2 matching over 7 bases. The V gene's germline CDR1 is SGHVS and CDR2 FQNEAQ. V was pared by 3 bases and J by 6 bases, with 2 bases of the junction left unmatched. The CDR3 sequence is 13 residues long. The CDR3 here is CASSFREGNEQFF. CDR3 DNA sequence: TGTGCCAGCAGCTTTAGGGAGGGCAATGAGCAGTTCTTC.

This chain connects TRBV19 to TRBJ1-4, with D tentatively TRBD1 (6 bases). The CDR3 has 13 amino acids. Looked up from germline, CDR1 is LNHDA and CDR2 is SQIVND (reference sequence). V was trimmed by 11 bases and J by 3 bases, leaving 13 bases between them. CDR3 sequence: CASRQDSNEKLFF. DNA of the CDR3: TGTGCCTCCAGACAGGATTCTAATGAAAAACTGTTTTTT.

The V call is TRBV28, the J call TRBJ1-2, with D tentatively TRBD1 (6 bases). Germline CDR1 MDHEN, CDR2 SYDVKM. This CDR3 comprises 12 residues. Trimming cost V 5 bases and J 8 bases, with 12 bases left between them. The CDR3 loop is CASSGGPGGYTF. CDR3 coding DNA: TGTGCCAGCAGTGGGGGGCCAGGAGGCTACACCTTC.

This chain joins TRBV6-1 and TRBJ1-1; D gene unclear. Germline lookup yields CDR1 MNHNS and CDR2 SASEGT. Between the trimmed V and J ends, which lost 1 base and 0 bases, there was a span of 6 bases. The CDR3 is 14 residues long. The CDR3, as DNA: TGTGCCAGCAGTGAAGTCCTTTTGAACACTGAAGCTTTCTTT. Translated, it gives CASSEVLLNTEAFF.

The chain carries TRBV25-1 and TRBJ2-2, with a possible D match to TRBD1 (5 bases). The CDR3 spans 15 residues. Germline CDR1 and CDR2: MGHDK and SYGVNS. Trimming left V 0 bases short and J 0 bases short, with 5 bases between. The CDR3 nucleotides are TGTGCCAGCAGTGAATACAGGGCGAACACCGGGGAGCTGTTTTTT. This codes for CASSEYRANTGELFF.

This clone was seen only a few times. The DNA for the CDR3 is TGTGCCAGCAGCTTAGTCGGGCCGAGCCCCTACGAGCAGTACTTC. Protein product: CASSLVGPSPYEQYF. The V and J genes are TRBV11-3 and TRBJ2-7; D is unclear. The CDR3 has 15 amino acids. CDR1 SGHNT and CDR2 YENEEA come from the germline V gene. V was pared by 1 base and J by 2 bases, with 12 bases between.

The CDR3 loop is CASSQDRRLDEQYF. The CDR3 nucleotides are TGCGCCAGCAGCCAAGATCGAAGACTAGACGAGCAGTACTTC. The gene calls are TRBV4-3 and TRBJ2-7, with D perhaps TRBD2 (6 bases). Germline V gene data show CDR1 as LGHNA and CDR2 as YSLEER. The CDR3 runs 14 residues. Trimming shortened V by 0 bases and J by 5 bases, and 11 bases separated the two germline ends.

The rearrangement links TRBV7-2 to TRBJ2-1; D remains unclear. Per germline, CDR1 SGHTA and CDR2 FQGNSA. The CDR3 is 17 amino acids. V lost 2 bases, J lost 0 bases, and 14 bases lay in between. CDR3 DNA sequence: TGTGCCAGCAGCTTATCGCGCGGTGAGAGCTCCTACAATGAGCAGTTCTTC. Translated, it gives CASSLSRGESSYNEQFF.

The CDR3 region has the DNA TGTGCCAGCAGCCAAACTGGACTAGCGGGTTCCTACGAGCAGTACTTC. Protein: CASSQTGLAGSYEQYF. V is TRBV7-8 and J is TRBJ2-7; 11 positions agree with TRBD2. The CDR3 spans 16 residues. Germline lookup yields CDR1 SGHVS and CDR2 FQNEAQ. V was clipped by 5 bases and J by 1 base; unmatched bases: 7.

The chain joins TRBV7-3 to TRBJ1-5; D remains unclear. CDR3 length: 18 amino acids. Looked up from germline, CDR1 is SGHTA and CDR2 is FQGTGA. V was trimmed by 0 bases and J by 6 bases, leaving 21 bases between them. CDR3 DNA: TGTGCCAGCAGCTTAACGGGTTCGAAACAGTTGAGTGGTCAGCCCCAGCATTTT. It codes for CASSLTGSKQLSGQPQHF.

This rearrangement joins TRBV7-9 to TRBJ1-1, with D tentatively TRBD1 (6 bases). Germline V gene lookup returns CDR1 SEHNR and CDR2 FQNEAQ (reference sequence). Trimming stripped 5 bases from V and 8 bases from J, with 9 bases between. This CDR3 contains 11 residues. This CDR3 is CASSTDREAFF. In DNA, the CDR3 is TGTGCCAGCAGCACGGACAGAGAAGCTTTCTTT.

A single count supports this clone. The chain is built from TRBV14 and TRBJ1-2, with 7 bases fitting TRBD1. Germline CDR1 SGHDN, CDR2 FVKESK. This CDR3 is built from 14 residues. V trimming: 2 bases; J trimming: 6 bases; junction bases outside the gene matches: 6. The CDR3 loop reads CASSQPGQYHGYTF. As DNA, the CDR3 is TGTGCCAGCAGCCAACCGGGACAGTACCATGGCTACACCTTC.

The chain combines TRBV19 with TRBJ1-1; 7 bases are shared with TRBD1. Trimming cost V 5 bases and J 1 base; bases outside gene matches: 7. The CDR3 spans 15 residues. CDR1 and CDR2 from the germline V gene are LNHDA and SQIVND (reference sequence). The CDR3 DNA is TGTGCCAGTAGTTCCCACAGGGGCAGGAACACTGAAGCTTTCTTT. It encodes CASSSHRGRNTEAFF.

This clone was counted once. This rearrangement joins TRBV19 to TRBJ1-1; 9 nucleotides match TRBD1. Per the germline V gene, CDR1 is LNHDA and CDR2 is SQIVND (reference sequence). After removal of 5 bases from V and 1 base from J, the junction contained 5 bases not matched to a gene. The CDR3 spans 15 residues. The CDR3 DNA reads as TGTGCCAGTAGTCGTCACAGGGGGCCGAACACTGAAGCTTTCTTT. It translates to CASSRHRGPNTEAFF.

This chain links TRBV2 with TRBJ1-1; TRBD1 matches 7 bases. V shed 7 bases, J shed 3 bases, and the junction held 8 bases outside the gene matches. The CDR3 consists of 14 residues. Germline V gene data show CDR1 as SNHLY and CDR2 as FYNNEI. The CDR3 coding sequence is TGTGCCAGCAAGAAACAGGGGAGAGACACTGAAGCTTTCTTT. Translating gives CASKKQGRDTEAFF.

This clone was observed once. V and J are TRBV29-1 and TRBJ1-1, with unresolved D. The germline V gene encodes CDR1 SQVTM and CDR2 ANQGSEA. V lost 4 bases to trimming and J lost 2 bases, with 11 bases between them. The CDR3 is made up of 13 amino acids. The DNA for the CDR3 is TGCAGCGTTGTTCAGGTGATTAACACTGAAGCTTTCTTT. Residues: CSVVQVINTEAFF.